The clone carrying this TCR beta chain occurred many times. The antigen is unknown. The data belong to a study of T-cell memory formation after mild COVID-19. Study-level findings and limits: Within pre-infection memory, some responding clones were found, suggesting cross-reactive memory joined. Contracting CD8+ clones were enriched in EMRA, CD4+ mainly in CM and EM.

The CDR3 is 14 amino acids. Germline V gene lookup returns CDR1 SGHRS and CDR2 YFSETQ. V lost 4 bases, J lost 13 bases, and 18 bases lay in between. TCRdb ran MiXCR on the 5' RACE reads and lists one entry per CDR3 protein. In the table there are 350,000 to 500,000 distinct CDR3 sequences, about a sixth of which are singletons. The receptor comes from a man aged 18 to 30 who had mild COVID-19 (a few samples of this study predate the infection). Cell type and time point are not known. The sequencing input was PBMCs or a T cell subset sorted from them (not recorded which). The rearrangement uses TRBV5-1 and TRBJ1-6, with a weak D call TRBD1 (5 bases). The CDR3 is CASSRARAEGPLHF. DNA of the CDR3: TGCGCCAGCAGCCGAGCACGGGCCGAGGGGCCCCTCCACTTT.